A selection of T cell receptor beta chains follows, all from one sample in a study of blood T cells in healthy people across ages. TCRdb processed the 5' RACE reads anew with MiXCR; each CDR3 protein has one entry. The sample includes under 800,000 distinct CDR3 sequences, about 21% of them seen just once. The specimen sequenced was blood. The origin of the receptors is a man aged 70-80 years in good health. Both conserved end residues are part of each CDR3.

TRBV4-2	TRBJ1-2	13	CASSQETGTSNTF
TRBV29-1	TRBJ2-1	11	CSDKQGGEQFF
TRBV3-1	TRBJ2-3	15	CASSLSTSGSIKQYF
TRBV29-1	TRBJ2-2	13	CSVGGQGTGELFF
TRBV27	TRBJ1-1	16	CASSSTSGRMNTEAFF
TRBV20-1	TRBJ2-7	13	CSAEPRDVYEQYF
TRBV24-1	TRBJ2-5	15	CATSDSRDDQETQYF
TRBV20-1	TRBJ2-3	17	CSARDILRNPSTDTQYF
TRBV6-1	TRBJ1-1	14	CASTLAGKNTEAFF
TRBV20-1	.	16	CSAREAGTSGKNEQFF
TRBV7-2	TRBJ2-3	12	CASSSGADTQYF